This T cell receptor beta chain was identified during a study of cytomegalovirus exposure and HLA in healthy donors. Vbeta (60) and Jbeta (13) primers were used in the PCR. Data came from immunoSEQ multiplex PCR; TCRdb stores just in-frame clones and leaves some out. The repertoire holds roughly 120,000 clones, with around 78% as singletons. Broader study findings: Previous analysis showed most TCR beta V segments were productive about 87% or about 30% of the time. Indistinguishability led to the exclusion of some V segments, TRBV6-2 and TRBV6-3 included. Later on, an analysis found that several of the most significant clusters appeared to be linked to common viral pathogens, which included parvovirus B19. Trimming of TCR beta V- and J-genes showed a link, identified in a later analysis, to a missense DCLRE1C variant.

On this clone itself: Its antigen is unknown.

Trimming pared 4 bases from V and 6 bases from J, leaving 16 bases between. The germline V gene encodes CDR1 SGHRS and CDR2 YFSETQ. CDR3 length: 14 residues. This chain connects TRBV5-1 to TRBJ1-1; D remains ambiguous. Source material: PBMCs. The receptor comes from a man aged 60 to 75 in good health and CMV-seropositive. As DNA, the CDR3 is TGCGCCAGCAGCCCAGCCAAGGGAGAAGCTGAAGCTTTCTTT. Protein: CASSPAKGEAEAFF.